This TCR beta chain was sequenced during a study of T-cell memory formation after mild COVID-19. Study-wide findings and caveats: From day 15 to 85, contracting clones were balanced between CD4 and CD8, whereas later expanders leaned toward CD4+. Some responding clones appeared in pre-infection memory, suggesting cross-reactive memory joined. Mainly in CM and EM were contracting CD4+ clones; CD8+ were in EMRA.

Using constant-segment primers, 5'RACE produced TCR alpha and TCR beta cDNA libraries carrying sample barcodes and UMIs. TCRdb reprocessed the 5' RACE reads via MiXCR and lists one record per CDR3 protein. The data show more than 300,000 distinct CDR3 sequences, roughly an eighth seen once. In its sample, this clonotype was seen many times. Its antigen is undetermined. Per germline, CDR1 SGHRS and CDR2 YFSETQ. The CDR3 runs to 13 residues. The germline V and J ends were trimmed by 5 bases and 5 bases, with 11 bases remaining between them. V and J are TRBV5-1 and TRBJ1-5; D unclear. The source material was PBMCs or a T cell subset sorted from them (not recorded which). This clonotype was obtained from a man in his late teens or twenties who had mild COVID-19 (a few samples of this study predate the infection). Cell type and time point are not known. In DNA, the CDR3 is TGCGCCAGCAGAGGGCAACCCGATCAGCCCCAGCATTTT. Translation gives CASRGQPDQPQHF.